What follows is one T cell receptor beta chain and its context. The antigen remains undetermined. The sample holds other DNA sequences that translate to the same CDR3. TCRdb keeps only in-frame clones here, not all; method: immunoSEQ multiplex PCR. The data contain 300,000 to 400,000 clones, 88% of them singletons. The data belong to a study of cytomegalovirus exposure and HLA in healthy donors. Study-level points and caveats: A list of more than 150 TCR beta chains associated with cytomegalovirus was given. Published work reported that the classifier diagnosed cytomegalovirus status with high specificity and sensitivity. Specificity for CMV antigens was confirmed in vitro for a few of the CMV-associated chains.

A roughly 120-subject validation cohort, separate from the approximately 700-subject first cohort, supplied the donors. The CDR3 is 14 residues long. V was pared by 0 bases and J by 2 bases, with 8 bases between. Germline CDR1 SGDLS, CDR2 YYNGEE. The V gene is TRBV9, the J gene TRBJ1-1; D perhaps matches TRBD1 (5 bases). The sample was PBMCs. This clonotype originated in a man aged 30 to 39 in good health and CMV-seronegative. The CDR3, as DNA: TGTGCCAGCAGCGTAGCTACAGGAAACACTGAAGCTTTCTTT. It yields the protein CASSVATGNTEAFF.